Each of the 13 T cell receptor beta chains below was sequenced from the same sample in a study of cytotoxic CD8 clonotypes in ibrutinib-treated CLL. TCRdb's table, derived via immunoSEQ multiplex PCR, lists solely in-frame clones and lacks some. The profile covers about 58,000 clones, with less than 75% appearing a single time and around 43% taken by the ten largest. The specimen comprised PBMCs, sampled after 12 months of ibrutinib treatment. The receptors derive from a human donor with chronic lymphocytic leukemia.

The CDR3 here is CAGRAAVVGKGYTF. The CDR3 DNA reads as TGTGCCGGGAGGGCAGCGGTTGTAGGAAAAGGCTACACCTTC. J is TRBJ1-2 and V is TRBV6-1; no firm D call. CDR1 MNHNS and CDR2 SASEGT come from the germline V gene. Trimming left V 11 bases short and J 8 bases short, with 24 bases between. This CDR3 spans 14 amino acids.

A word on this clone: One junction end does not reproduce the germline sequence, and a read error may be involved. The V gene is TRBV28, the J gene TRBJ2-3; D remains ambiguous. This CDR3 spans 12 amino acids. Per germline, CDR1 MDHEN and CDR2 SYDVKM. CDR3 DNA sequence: TGCGGCAGTGGCCGGTATCCAGATACGCAGTATTTT. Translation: CGSGRYPDTQYF.

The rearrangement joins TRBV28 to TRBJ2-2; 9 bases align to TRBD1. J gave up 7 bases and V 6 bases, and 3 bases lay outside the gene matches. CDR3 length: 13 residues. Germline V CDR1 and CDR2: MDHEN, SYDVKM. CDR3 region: CASSRQGGGELFF. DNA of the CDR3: TGTGCCAGCAGCAGACAGGGGGGCGGGGAGCTGTTTTTT.

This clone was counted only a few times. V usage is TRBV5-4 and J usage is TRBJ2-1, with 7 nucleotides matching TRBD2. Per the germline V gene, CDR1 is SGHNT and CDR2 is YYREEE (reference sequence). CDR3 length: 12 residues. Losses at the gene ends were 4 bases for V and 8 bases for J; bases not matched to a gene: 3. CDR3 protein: CASSGTMDEQFF. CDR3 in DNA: TGTGCCAGCAGCGGGACTATGGATGAGCAGTTCTTC.

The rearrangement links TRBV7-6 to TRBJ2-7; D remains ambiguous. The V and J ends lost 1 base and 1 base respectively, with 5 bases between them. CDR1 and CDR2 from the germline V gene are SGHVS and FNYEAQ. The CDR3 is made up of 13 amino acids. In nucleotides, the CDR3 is TGTGCCAGCAGCTTAGATCGGTCCTACGAGCAGTACTTC. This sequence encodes CASSLDRSYEQYF. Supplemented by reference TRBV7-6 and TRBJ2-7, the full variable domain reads GAGVSQSPRYKVTKRGQDVALRCDPISGHVSLYWYRQALGQGPEFLTYFNYEAQQDKSGLPNDRFSAERPEGSISTLTIQRTEQRDSAMYRCASSLDRSYEQYFGPGTRLTVT.

CDR3 residues: CASSLTRDRVYNEQFF. The CDR3 bases are TGTGCCAGCAGTCTCACCCGGGACAGAGTATACAATGAGCAGTTCTTC. The chain recombines TRBV27 with TRBJ2-1; 7 bases match TRBD1. After removal of 5 bases from V and 4 bases from J, the junction contained 11 bases not matched to a gene. CDR3 length: 16 residues. Germline V gives CDR1 MNHEY, CDR2 SMNVEV (reference sequence).

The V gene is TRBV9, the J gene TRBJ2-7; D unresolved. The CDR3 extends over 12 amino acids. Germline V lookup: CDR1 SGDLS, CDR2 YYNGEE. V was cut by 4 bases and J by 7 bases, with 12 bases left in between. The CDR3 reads CASSSSWGEQYF. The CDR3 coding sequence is TGTGCCAGCAGCTCTTCTTGGGGAGAGCAGTACTTC.

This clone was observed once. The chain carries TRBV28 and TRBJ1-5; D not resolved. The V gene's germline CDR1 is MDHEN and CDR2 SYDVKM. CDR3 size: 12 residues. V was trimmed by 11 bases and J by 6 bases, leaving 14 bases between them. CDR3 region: CAGSEGGQPQHF. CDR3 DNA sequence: TGTGCCGGCTCTGAGGGCGGTCAGCCCCAGCATTTT.

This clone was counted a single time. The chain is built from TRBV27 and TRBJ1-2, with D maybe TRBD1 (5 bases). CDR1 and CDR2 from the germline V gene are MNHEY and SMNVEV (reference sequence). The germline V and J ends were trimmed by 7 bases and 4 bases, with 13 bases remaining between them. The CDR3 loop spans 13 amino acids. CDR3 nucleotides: TGTGCCAGCATGGGAGGGGCGTCCTATGGCTACACCTTC. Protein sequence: CASMGGASYGYTF.

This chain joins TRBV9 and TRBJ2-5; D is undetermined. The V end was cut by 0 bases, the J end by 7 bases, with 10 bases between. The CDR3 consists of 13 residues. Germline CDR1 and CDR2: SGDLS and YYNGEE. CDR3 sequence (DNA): TGTGCCAGCAGCGTAGTACCAACCGGGACCCAGTACTTC. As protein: CASSVVPTGTQYF.

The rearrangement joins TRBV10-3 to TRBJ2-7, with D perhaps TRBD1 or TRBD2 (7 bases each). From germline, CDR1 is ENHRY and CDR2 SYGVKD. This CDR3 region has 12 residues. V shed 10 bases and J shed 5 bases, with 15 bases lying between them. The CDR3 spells CATGRGQNEQYF. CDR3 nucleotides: TGTGCCACAGGGAGGGGGCAAAACGAGCAGTACTTC.

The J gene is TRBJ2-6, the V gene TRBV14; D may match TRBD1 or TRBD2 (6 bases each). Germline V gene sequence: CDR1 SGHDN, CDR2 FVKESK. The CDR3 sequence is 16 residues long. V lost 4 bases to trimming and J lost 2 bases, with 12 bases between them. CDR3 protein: CASSRSRGAGANVLTF. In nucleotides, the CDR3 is TGTGCCAGCAGCCGGAGTAGGGGGGCTGGGGCCAACGTCCTGACTTTC. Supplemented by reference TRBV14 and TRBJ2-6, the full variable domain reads EAGVTQFPSHSVIEKGQTVTLRCDPISGHDNLYWYRRVMGKEIKFLLHFVKESKQDESGMPNNRFLAERTGGTYSTLKVQPAELEDSGVYFCASSRSRGAGANVLTFGAGSRLTVL.

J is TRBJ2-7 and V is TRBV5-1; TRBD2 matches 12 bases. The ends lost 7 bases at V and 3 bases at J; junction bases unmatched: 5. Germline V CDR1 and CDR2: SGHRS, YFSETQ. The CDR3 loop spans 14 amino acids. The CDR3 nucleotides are TGCGCCAGCGGACTAGCGGGGACGAACTACGAGCAGTACTTC. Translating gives CASGLAGTNYEQYF.